This is a list of T cell receptor beta chains from one sample in a study of shared clonotypes between healthy human individuals. The method was immunoSEQ multiplex PCR; TCRdb's version includes in-frame clones alone and lacks a portion of them. Of approximately 1.5 million clones in the sample, approximately 98.5% are singletons; the top ten hold approximately 0.38%. Sequencing used naive CD4+ T cells sorted from blood. The receptor source for this set is a man aged 30 to 45 in good health. CDR3s include the opening cysteine and the closing phenylalanine or tryptophan. Fields, in order: CDR3 length, V gene, clone size, J gene, D gene, CDR3 protein, CDR3 DNA. The D gene is left open where the match is weak. The size entry is marked missing in some rows and otherwise reads once, few, many or a size class.

len: 15
v_gene: TRBV7-8
abundance: NA
j_gene: TRBJ1-5
d_gene: TRBD1
CDR3aa: CASSLGQGSSQPQHF
CDR3nt: TGTGCCAGCAGTCTGGGACAGGGATCTTCTCAGCCCCAGCATTTT

len: 15
v_gene: TRBV5-4
abundance: NA
j_gene: TRBJ1-1
d_gene: NA
CDR3aa: CASSLAEAGRTEAFF
CDR3nt: TGTGCCAGCAGCTTGGCCGAGGCAGGGCGGACTGAAGCTTTCTTT

len: 14
v_gene: TRBV5-1
abundance: NA
j_gene: TRBJ2-3
d_gene: TRBD1
CDR3aa: CASSLGQGVDTQYF
CDR3nt: TGCGCCAGCAGCCTGGGACAGGGAGTGGATACGCAGTATTTT

len: 14
v_gene: TRBV6-6
abundance: NA
j_gene: TRBJ2-4
d_gene: NA
CDR3aa: CASNRQLAKNIQYF
CDR3nt: TGTGCCAGCAATAGACAGCTAGCCAAAAACATTCAGTACTTC

len: 19
v_gene: TRBV4-3
abundance: NA
j_gene: TRBJ2-1
d_gene: TRBD2
CDR3aa: CASSQDVAGGGSSYNEQFF
CDR3nt: TGCGCCAGCAGCCAAGACGTAGCGGGAGGCGGGAGCTCCTACAATGAGCAGTTCTTC

len: 14
v_gene: TRBV7-9
abundance: NA
j_gene: TRBJ1-2
d_gene: NA
CDR3aa: CASSQDSSNYGYTF
CDR3nt: TGTGCCAGCAGCCAGGACAGTTCTAACTATGGCTACACCTTC

len: 17
v_gene: TRBV7-9
abundance: NA
j_gene: TRBJ2-7
d_gene: NA
CDR3aa: CASSLALYRDTSYEQYF
CDR3nt: TGTGCCAGCAGCTTAGCGCTCTACCGGGACACCTCCTACGAGCAGTACTTC

len: 16
v_gene: TRBV15
abundance: NA
j_gene: TRBJ2-1
d_gene: NA
CDR3aa: CATSSRGSGSYNEQFF
CDR3nt: TGTGCCACCAGTTCTAGGGGTAGCGGTTCCTACAATGAGCAGTTCTTC

len: 15
v_gene: TRBV7-2
abundance: NA
j_gene: TRBJ1-1
d_gene: NA
CDR3aa: CASSSARTVNTEAFF
CDR3nt: TGTGCCAGCAGCTCGGCAAGGACAGTGAACACTGAAGCTTTCTTT

len: 18
v_gene: TRBV6-7
abundance: NA
j_gene: TRBJ2-6
d_gene: NA
CDR3aa: CASSLIERIQSRANVLTF
CDR3nt: TGTGCCAGCAGTCTTATAGAGCGTATACAAAGTCGGGCCAACGTCCTGACTTTC

len: 15
v_gene: TRBV2
abundance: NA
j_gene: TRBJ1-5
d_gene: TRBD1
CDR3aa: CASSPGQGSNQPQHF
CDR3nt: TGTGCCAGCAGCCCGGGACAGGGGAGCAATCAGCCCCAGCATTTT

len: 15
v_gene: TRBV9
abundance: once
j_gene: TRBJ2-7
d_gene: TRBD2
CDR3aa: CASSVGAGALYEQYF
CDR3nt: TGTGCCAGCAGCGTAGGAGCGGGAGCCCTCTACGAGCAGTACTTC

len: 16
v_gene: TRBV11-2
abundance: once
j_gene: TRBJ2-2
d_gene: TRBD2
CDR3aa: CASSPRGLAWTGELFF
CDR3nt: TGTGCCAGCAGCCCCCGAGGACTAGCGTGGACCGGGGAGCTGTTTTTT

len: 12
v_gene: TRBV10-1
abundance: NA
j_gene: TRBJ2-7
d_gene: NA
CDR3aa: CASSHGGYEQYF
CDR3nt: TGCGCCAGCAGTCATGGGGGGTACGAGCAGTACTTC

len: 13
v_gene: TRBV19
abundance: NA
j_gene: TRBJ2-7
d_gene: NA
CDR3aa: CASSQAGSYEQYF
CDR3nt: TGTGCCAGTAGTCAGGCAGGGAGCTACGAGCAGTACTTC

len: 14
v_gene: TRBV5-4
abundance: NA
j_gene: TRBJ1-4
d_gene: NA
CDR3aa: CASSVRGGHEKLFF
CDR3nt: TGTGCCAGCAGCGTGCGGGGTGGGCATGAAAAACTGTTTTTT

len: 20
v_gene: TRBV11-2
abundance: NA
j_gene: TRBJ2-1
d_gene: TRBD2
CDR3aa: CASSLDWFSGKGSTYNEQFF
CDR3nt: TGTGCCAGCAGCTTAGATTGGTTTAGCGGGAAGGGGTCGACCTACAATGAGCAGTTCTTC

len: 14
v_gene: TRBV5-4
abundance: NA
j_gene: TRBJ2-3
d_gene: TRBD2
CDR3aa: CASSAAGSTDTQYF
CDR3nt: TGTGCCAGCAGCGCAGCGGGGAGCACAGATACGCAGTATTTT

len: 14
v_gene: TRBV18
abundance: once
j_gene: TRBJ2-7
d_gene: NA
CDR3aa: CASSPLRQSYEQYF
CDR3nt: TGTGCCAGCTCACCACTGAGACAGTCCTACGAGCAGTACTTC

len: 14
v_gene: TRBV6-1
abundance: NA
j_gene: TRBJ1-2
d_gene: NA
CDR3aa: CASSPQGKNYGYTF
CDR3nt: TGTGCCAGCAGTCCCCAGGGGAAGAACTATGGCTACACCTTC

len: 14
v_gene: TRBV2
abundance: NA
j_gene: TRBJ1-2
d_gene: TRBD1
CDR3aa: CASRSGTGNYGYTF
CDR3nt: TGTGCCAGCAGGTCCGGGACAGGGAACTATGGCTACACCTTC

len: 14
v_gene: TRBV4-3
abundance: NA
j_gene: TRBJ2-2
d_gene: NA
CDR3aa: CASSLAHNTGELFF
CDR3nt: TGCGCCAGCAGCCTAGCGCACAACACCGGGGAGCTGTTTTTT

len: 13
v_gene: TRBV5-5
abundance: NA
j_gene: TRBJ2-7
d_gene: TRBD2
CDR3aa: CASKKASGYEQYF
CDR3nt: TGTGCCAGCAAAAAAGCTAGCGGCTACGAGCAGTACTTC

len: 15
v_gene: TRBV5-4
abundance: NA
j_gene: TRBJ2-1
d_gene: TRBD2
CDR3aa: CASSSRAGVYNEQFF
CDR3nt: TGTGCCAGCAGCTCGCGGGCGGGAGTCTACAATGAGCAGTTCTTC

len: 16
v_gene: TRBV27
abundance: NA
j_gene: TRBJ1-5
d_gene: TRBD1
CDR3aa: CASSLLGQGKNQPQHF
CDR3nt: TGTGCCAGCAGTTTACTCGGACAGGGGAAGAATCAGCCCCAGCATTTT

len: 11
v_gene: TRBV19
abundance: NA
j_gene: TRBJ2-4
d_gene: NA
CDR3aa: CASTVGNIQYF
CDR3nt: TGTGCCAGCACCGTTGGAAACATTCAGTACTTC

len: 11
v_gene: TRBV29-1
abundance: NA
j_gene: TRBJ1-2
d_gene: NA
CDR3aa: CSVESADGYTF
CDR3nt: TGCAGCGTTGAATCAGCGGATGGCTACACCTTC

len: 15
v_gene: TRBV19
abundance: NA
j_gene: TRBJ2-6
d_gene: NA
CDR3aa: CASSIGISGANVLTF
CDR3nt: TGTGCCAGTAGTATAGGGATCTCTGGGGCCAACGTCCTGACTTTC